This T cell receptor beta chain was documented in a study of human T cells and chemical hapten exposure (dated by TCRdb to the early 2020s). Background for the entire study: For sensitization, 2% DPC in acetone was applied to an approximately 2 cm by approximately 2 cm area of upper inner arm skin. The patient cohort, mostly female, included alopecia areata with under or over 50% scalp involvement, alopecia totalis and alopecia universalis. Blood samples were taken from patients before sensitization (week 0) and then at 2, 6 and about 24 weeks after DPC sensitization. Patch tests used Finn chambers with 0.01% DPC on the upper back, scored after 6 days by International Contact Dermatitis Research Group standards. The study tracked peripheral blood TCR repertoire changes in vivo during primary and secondary sensitization to the hapten diphenylcyclopropenone (DPC) in alopecia patients. Throughout the roughly 25-week study period, patients were also given weekly therapeutic DPC doses on the scalp. Twenty-nine alopecia patients gave blood for TCR sequencing at one to four time points (pre-sensitization, 2, 6 and 24 weeks). Libraries were combined into a pool for sequencing, and differences in TCR yield between samples came mainly from small differences in library volumes within the pool.

Library preparation employed RACE. Sequencing took place on a NextSeq 500. During library preparation, unique molecular identifiers were attached to individual cDNA molecules so that TCRs could be counted quantitatively and reproducibly. From each blood RNA sample, both TCR alpha and TCR beta chains were sequenced. Per the original workflow: A median of roughly 98,000 TCRs per sample was observed, with a range of about 23,224 to 750,000. V, J and CDR3 annotation of the TCR reads was carried out using the Decombinator software suite. Every sample was subsampled to the same number of TCRs (28,000) for the PS versus PT1 abundance plots. TCRs were defined as expanded if absent before sensitization and observed at least eight times at the 2-week time point. TCRdb took the public reads, trimmed them with fastp at Q25, ran MiXCR for clone calling and kept in-frame beta chains. Here each entry gathers all rows of one CDR3 protein and keeps the most common genes and DNA. What appears here as the V and J calls and clone size reflects TCRdb's work, not the paper's. A total of fewer than 100,000 distinct CDR3 sequences appear in this sample, approximately 11% of them only once. The ten largest make up 0.85% to 1.2% of the sample.

Taken with the paper, the label for time point translates to: patch test 3, about 24 weeks after DPC sensitization. The meaning of the sample's treatment or condition label: therapeutic diphenylcyclopropenone sensitization with weekly scalp DPC. At every patch-test visit, the blood draw took place before the patch test was put on. To be eligible, patients had to be aged 18 to 70, diagnosed with alopecia and judged suitable for DPC therapy, while pregnant patients were excluded. Total RNA was extracted from unfractionated whole blood that had been collected in Tempus Blood RNA tubes. The germline V gene sets CDR1 to SNHLY and CDR2 to FYNNEI. Reading from cysteine to phenylalanine, the CDR3 counts 12 amino acids. Only the CDR3 part of the read is kept: 36 bases, read in frame from the first base. V sheds 6 bases and J sheds 8 bases, leaving 13 bases between their ends. Results and caveats for the whole study, not just this receptor: Repeated subsampling changed both the strength of the expansion versus patch-test correlation and the threshold at which the correlation became significant. The number of PT1 expanded TCRs positively correlated with patch test score, significant at thresholds 8, 16 and 32 but not 4. Alopecia, a presumed autoimmune disease, was present in all patients, so the immune response of the patients might differ from that of healthy individuals. DPC sensitization did not change how many TCRs were above 1 in 1000 frequency, and no evidence was found of alterations in global repertoire structure. Compared with pre-sensitization or healthy control sets, expanded TCRs formed significantly more large CDR3 similarity clusters, which is consistent with antigen-driven responses.

In its sample, this clonotype was seen many times. It has no known antigen specificity. The record has no base qualities; no much larger clone is one base away. The specimen was whole blood, collected in connection with sensitization to the hapten diphenylcyclopropenone (DPC). The V and J segments used are TRBV2 and TRBJ1-1, with no confidently assigned D gene. This receptor was identified in a woman aged 30 to 39 with alopecia areata. Some clones in this sample may be carry-over from other donors' samples. In nucleotide form, the sequence is TGTGCCAGCAGGGAGCAGGCCCGAGAAGCTTTCTTT. Its protein product is CASREQAREAFF.